This TCR beta chain stems from a study of blood T cell repertoires in COVID-19. TCRdb keeps only in-frame clones here, not all; method: immunoSEQ multiplex PCR. The sample holds 50,000 to 65,000 clones, 60% to 75% seen once. The germline V gene encodes CDR1 SGHKS and CDR2 YYEKEE (reference sequence). The CDR3 is 19 amino acids. The junction had 13 bases not matched to a gene; V was cut back by 4 bases and J by 0 bases. Material for sequencing was peripheral blood. The gene calls are TRBV5-5 and TRBJ1-6; the match to TRBD1 covers 7 bases. The sequence came from a woman older than 75 with acute or convalescent COVID-19. The CDR3 DNA is TGTGCCAGCAGCGTGACTCTACAGGGGCCAAACTCCTATAATTCACCCCTCCACTTT. Residues: CASSVTLQGPNSYNSPLHF.